This record covers a single T cell receptor (beta chain). Trimming at V came to 4 bases and at J to 7 bases, leaving 5 bases not matched to a gene. The CDR3 runs to 15 residues. The germline CDR1 and CDR2 sequences are SGHTA and FQGNSA. The sample is drawn from a study of HIV-infected patients and healthy controls. Follow-up blood was drawn about 14 weeks, roughly three months, after antiretroviral therapy began. All unsorted peripheral T cells were captured because whole blood was used without fractionation. Reverse transcription used about 510 ng RNA and constant-region primers for alpha and beta. Alpha and beta chain libraries were made separately by chain-specific third strand synthesis with multiplexing indices. TCRdb recomputed calls from the 5' RACE reads with MiXCR, one row per CDR3 protein. Counted here are 18,000 or so distinct CDR3 sequences, 8.5% occurring once; the ten biggest clones make up over 20%.

V and J are TRBV7-2 and TRBJ1-3, with TRBD1 identical over 12 bases. The specimen was blood, collected during antiretroviral therapy. The sequence was collected from an adult with HIV infection. The DNA for the CDR3 is TGTGCCAGCAGCTCCGGGACAGGGGGCAGTAACACCATATATTTT. Amino acids: CASSSGTGGSNTIYF. Full variable domain (outside the CDR3, taken from reference TRBV7-2 and TRBJ1-3): GAGVSQSPSNKVTEKGKDVELRCDPISGHTALYWYRQSLGQGLEFLIYFQGNSAPDKSGLPSDRFSAERTGGSVSTLTIQRTQQEDSAVYLCASSSGTGGSNTIYFGEGSWLTVV.